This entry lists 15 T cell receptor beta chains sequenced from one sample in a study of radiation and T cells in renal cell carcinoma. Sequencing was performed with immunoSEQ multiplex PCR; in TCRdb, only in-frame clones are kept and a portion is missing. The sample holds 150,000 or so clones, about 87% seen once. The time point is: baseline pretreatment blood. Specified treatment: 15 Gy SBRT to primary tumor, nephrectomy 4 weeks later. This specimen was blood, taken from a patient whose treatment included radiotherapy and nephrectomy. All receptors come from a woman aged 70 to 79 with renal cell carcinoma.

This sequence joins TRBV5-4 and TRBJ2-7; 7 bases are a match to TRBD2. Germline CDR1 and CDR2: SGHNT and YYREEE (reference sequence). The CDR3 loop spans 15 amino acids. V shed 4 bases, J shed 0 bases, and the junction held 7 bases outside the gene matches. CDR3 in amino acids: CASSRPGGTSYEQYF. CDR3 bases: TGTGCCAGCAGCCGCCCGGGGGGAACCTCCTACGAGCAGTACTTC.

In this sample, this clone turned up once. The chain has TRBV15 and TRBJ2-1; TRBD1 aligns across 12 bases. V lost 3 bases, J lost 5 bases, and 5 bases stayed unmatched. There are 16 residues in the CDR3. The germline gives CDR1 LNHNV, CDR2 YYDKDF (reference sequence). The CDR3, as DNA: TGTGCCACCAGCAGTCGGGACAGGGGGCAAGACAATGAGCAGTTCTTC. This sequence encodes CATSSRDRGQDNEQFF.

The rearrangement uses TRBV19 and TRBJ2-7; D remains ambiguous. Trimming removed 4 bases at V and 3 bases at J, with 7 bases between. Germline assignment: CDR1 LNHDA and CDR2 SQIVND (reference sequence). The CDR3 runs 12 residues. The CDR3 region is CASSTAGYEQYF. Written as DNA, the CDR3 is TGTGCCAGTAGTACTGCAGGCTACGAGCAGTACTTC.

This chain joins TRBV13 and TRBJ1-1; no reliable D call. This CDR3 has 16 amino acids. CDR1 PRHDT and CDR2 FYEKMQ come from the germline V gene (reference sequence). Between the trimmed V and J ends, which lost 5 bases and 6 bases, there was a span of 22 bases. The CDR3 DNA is TGTGCCAGCAGCCCCGCGGTCGGGGTTAATGTCGCTGAAGCTTTCTTT. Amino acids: CASSPAVGVNVAEAFF.

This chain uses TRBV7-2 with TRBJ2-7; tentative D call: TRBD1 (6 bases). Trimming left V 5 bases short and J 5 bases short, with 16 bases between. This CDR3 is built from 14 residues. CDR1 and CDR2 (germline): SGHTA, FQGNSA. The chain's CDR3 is CASSVYRDWNEQYF. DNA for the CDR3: TGTGCCAGCAGCGTCTACAGGGATTGGAACGAGCAGTACTTC.

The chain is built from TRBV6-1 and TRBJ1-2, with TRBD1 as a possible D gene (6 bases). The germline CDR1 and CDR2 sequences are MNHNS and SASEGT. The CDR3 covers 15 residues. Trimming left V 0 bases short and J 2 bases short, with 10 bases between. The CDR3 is CASSEADRRNYGYTF. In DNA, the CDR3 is TGTGCCAGCAGTGAAGCGGACAGAAGGAACTATGGCTACACCTTC.

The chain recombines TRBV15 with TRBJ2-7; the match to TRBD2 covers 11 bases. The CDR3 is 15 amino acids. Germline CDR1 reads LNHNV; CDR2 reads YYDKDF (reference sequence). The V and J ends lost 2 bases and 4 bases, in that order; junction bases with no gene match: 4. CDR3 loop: CATSRTGTSGYEQYF. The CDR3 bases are TGTGCCACCAGCAGAACCGGGACTAGCGGATACGAGCAGTACTTC.

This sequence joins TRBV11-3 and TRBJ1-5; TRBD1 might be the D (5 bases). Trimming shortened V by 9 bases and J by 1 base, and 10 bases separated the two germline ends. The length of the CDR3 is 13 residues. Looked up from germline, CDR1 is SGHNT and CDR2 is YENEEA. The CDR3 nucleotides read TGTGCCAGAAGCGGGGGGAGCAATCAGCCCCAGCATTTT. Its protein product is CARSGGSNQPQHF.

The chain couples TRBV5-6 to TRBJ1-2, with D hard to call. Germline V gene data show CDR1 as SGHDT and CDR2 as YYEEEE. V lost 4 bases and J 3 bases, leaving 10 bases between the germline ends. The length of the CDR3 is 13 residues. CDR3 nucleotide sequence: TGTGCCAGCAGCGAAGGAACCGACTATGGCTACACCTTC. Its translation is CASSEGTDYGYTF.

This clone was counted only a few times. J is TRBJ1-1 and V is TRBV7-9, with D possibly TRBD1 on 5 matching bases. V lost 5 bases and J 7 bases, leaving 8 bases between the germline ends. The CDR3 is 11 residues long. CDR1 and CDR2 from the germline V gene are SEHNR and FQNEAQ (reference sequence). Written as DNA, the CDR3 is TGTGCCAGCAGCCCCAGGGATGAAGCTTTCTTT. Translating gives CASSPRDEAFF.

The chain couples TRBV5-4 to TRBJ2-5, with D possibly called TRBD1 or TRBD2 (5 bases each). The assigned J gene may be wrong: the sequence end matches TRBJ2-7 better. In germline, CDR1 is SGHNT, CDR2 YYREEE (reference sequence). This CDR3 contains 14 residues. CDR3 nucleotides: TGTGCCAGCAGCCCAACGGGACGGAGCTACGAGCAGTACTTC. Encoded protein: CASSPTGRSYEQYF.

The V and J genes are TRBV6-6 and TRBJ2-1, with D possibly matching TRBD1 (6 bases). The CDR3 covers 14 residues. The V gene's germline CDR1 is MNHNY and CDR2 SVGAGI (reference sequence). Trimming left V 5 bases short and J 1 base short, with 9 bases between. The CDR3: CASSTQGSYNEQFF. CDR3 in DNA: TGTGCCAGCAGTACGCAGGGGTCCTACAATGAGCAGTTCTTC.

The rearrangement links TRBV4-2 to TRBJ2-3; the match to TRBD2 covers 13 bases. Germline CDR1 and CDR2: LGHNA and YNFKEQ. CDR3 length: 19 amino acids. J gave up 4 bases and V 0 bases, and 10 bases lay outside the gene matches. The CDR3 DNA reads TGTGCCAGCAGCCAAGATACTACTAGCGGGGGGGCCTTCCCAGATACGCAGTATTTT. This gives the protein CASSQDTTSGGAFPDTQYF.

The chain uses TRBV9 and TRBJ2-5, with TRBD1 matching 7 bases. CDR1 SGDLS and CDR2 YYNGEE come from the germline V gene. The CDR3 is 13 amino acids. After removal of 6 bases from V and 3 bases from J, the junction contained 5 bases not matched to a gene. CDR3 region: CASNPQGEETQYF. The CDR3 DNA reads TGTGCCAGCAACCCCCAGGGGGAAGAGACCCAGTACTTC. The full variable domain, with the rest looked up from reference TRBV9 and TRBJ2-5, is DSGVTQTPKHLITATGQRVTLRCSPRSGDLSVYWYQQSLDQGLQFLIQYYNGEERAKGNILERFSAQQFPDLHSELNLSSLELGDSALYFCASNPQGEETQYFGPGTRLLVL.

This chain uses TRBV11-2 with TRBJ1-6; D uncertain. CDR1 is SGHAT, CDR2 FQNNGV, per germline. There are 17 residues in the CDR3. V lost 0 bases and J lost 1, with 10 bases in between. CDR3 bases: TGTGCCAGCAGCTTAGAGGATAGGGCGTCCTATAATTCACCCCTCCACTTT. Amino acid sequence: CASSLEDRASYNSPLHF.